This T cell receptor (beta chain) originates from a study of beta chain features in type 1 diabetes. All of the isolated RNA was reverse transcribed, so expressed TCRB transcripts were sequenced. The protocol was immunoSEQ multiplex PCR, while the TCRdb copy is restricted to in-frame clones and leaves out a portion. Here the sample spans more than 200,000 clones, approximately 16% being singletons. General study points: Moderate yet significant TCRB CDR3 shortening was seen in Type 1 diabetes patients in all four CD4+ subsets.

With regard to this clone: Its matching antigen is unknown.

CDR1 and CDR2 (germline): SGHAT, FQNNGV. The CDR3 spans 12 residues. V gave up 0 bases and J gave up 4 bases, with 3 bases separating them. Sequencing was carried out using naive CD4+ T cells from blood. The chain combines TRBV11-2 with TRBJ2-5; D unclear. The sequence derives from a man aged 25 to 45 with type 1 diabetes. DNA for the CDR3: TGTGCCAGCAGCTTAGATACAGAGACCCAGTACTTC. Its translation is CASSLDTETQYF.